The clone carrying this T cell receptor (beta chain) occurred many times. The antigen remains undetermined. cDNA synthesis used the whole RNA isolate, giving expressed TCRB sequences. The assay was immunoSEQ multiplex PCR, and TCRdb's table has in-frame clones only and misses some. The table shows under 150,000 clones, with 6.9% occurring only once. This entry comes from a study of beta chain features in type 1 diabetes. Each donor gave one heparinised blood draw averaging roughly 100 mL. Sorting based on CD45RO/CCR7/CD25/CD127/CD95/CD27 separated CD4+ naive, central memory, regulatory and stem cell-like memory cells. Study observations and caveats: Reduced insertions and increased deletions marked VDJ junctions in type 1 diabetes patients. cDNA-based sequencing might over-represent cells highly expressing TCR.

V lost 5 bases and J 7 bases, leaving 21 bases between the germline ends. Germline CDR1 PRHDT, CDR2 FYEKMQ (reference sequence). The CDR3 spans 15 residues. The TCR was taken from a woman between 25 and 40 years old in good health. Material: central memory CD4+ T cells from blood. This chain uses TRBV13 with TRBJ2-7; D may be TRBD2 (6 bases). The CDR3 spells CASSRPGAHPMEQYF. CDR3 nucleotide sequence: TGTGCCAGCAGCCGGCCGGGAGCCCACCCAATGGAGCAGTACTTC.